This T cell receptor beta chain was recorded in a study of early T cells in non-severe SARS-CoV-2 infection (dated by TCRdb to about 2021). For context, the study as a whole: Because TCR sequencing was done on bulk RNA from unsorted whole blood, the alpha and beta chains could not be paired. Points the paper makes about the study in general: Matching against VDJdb was skewed toward anti-spike CD8 responses, likely underestimated virus-specific expansions, and missed private and CD4 specificities.

Notes on this clonotype: Its antigen remains unidentified. The record has no base qualities; no much larger clone is one base away.

There are 16 amino acids in the CDR3, from cysteine to phenylalanine inclusive. Just the 48-base CDR3 DNA is kept, in frame starting at base 1. The V and J ends are trimmed by 2 bases and 7 bases, leaving 21 bases between them. The germline V gene (reference sequence) provides CDR1 MNHEY and CDR2 SMNVEV. A case-control design nested within a healthcare worker cohort in London, UK, was used, with weekly nasopharyngeal swab PCR tests and blood sampling performed. Healthcare workers were recruited between 23 and 31 March 2020, during the week of the UK lockdown, and were followed weekly for up to roughly 16 weeks. Library preparation used 5' RACE. The sequencer listed for this sample is NextSeq 500. The TCR library protocol attached unique molecular identifiers to individual cDNA molecules to correct for sequencing error and PCR bias. Both TCR alpha and beta chains were sequenced, and tight co-correlation was observed between alpha and beta sequence abundances in each sample. In the original analysis: Decombinator V4 was used to annotate the V gene, J gene and CDR3 of the TCR sequences. Expanded TCRs were defined as changing significantly between any two time points under a Poisson model with p below 0.0001. Abundances of TCRs were expressed as counts per million after normalisation to the total number of TCRs sequenced in each sample. MAIT TCRs were defined by TRAV1-2 paired with TRAJ12, TRAJ20 or TRAJ33, and iNKT TCRs by TRAV10 paired with TRAJ18. VDJdb, accessed 1 November 2021, was searched for CMV, EBV and SARS-CoV-2 annotated TCRs, excluding TCRs annotated for multiple antigens. TCRdb redid the processing of the public reads, applying fastp at Q25 and MiXCR, and retained in-frame beta chains. Rows with one shared CDR3 protein collapse into an entry with the most common genes and DNA. The V and J calls were not made by the authors but by TCRdb's processing. The sample yields about 90,000 distinct CDR3 sequences; more than 10% were counted once. The ten largest clones add up to 4% to 4.5% of the sample.

The sequence was obtained from an adult who was a healthcare worker with PCR-confirmed SARS-CoV-2 infection or an uninfected control (not recorded which). This sample comprised whole blood, obtained at baseline. Recombination joined TRBV27 with TRBJ2-7; the D element might be TRBD1 or TRBD2, as each aligns at 5 bases. The DNA sequence is given as TGTGCCAGCAGTTTAGTTGGGAATACTGGGGGATGTGAGCAGTACTTC. It is translated as CASSLVGNTGGCEQYF.